This T cell receptor beta chain was observed in a study of metastatic and nonmetastatic thyroid tumors (dated by TCRdb to the early 2020s). In terms of the full investigation: For patients with malignant and with benign thyroid disease, the researchers compared repertoires between peripheral blood samples and tumor or nodule tissue samples.

This clone qualifies as medium-sized (0.01 to 0.1%). Its antigen is not yet known. No much larger clone exists at a distance of one base, and base qualities are not known. V is shortened by 4 bases, J by 8 bases, and the region joining them spans 14 bases. The CDR3 starts with the cysteine, ends with the phenylalanine, and has 13 residues. Just the 39-base CDR3 DNA is kept, in frame starting at base 1. General conclusions and limits of the study: In both blood and tumor samples, TCR beta diversity was reported to be significantly higher in malignant tumors than in benign nodules.

None of the patients had been given any treatment before thyroid surgery. Using T-cell receptor beta sequencing, the study looked back at clinical samples from patients collected from 2012 to 2018. Library construction relied on PCR. The sequencer was an Illumina HiSeq 4000. High-throughput sequencing was used to profile the TCR beta-chain CDR3 region of each patient. As for the original processing: The researchers built a classifier to tell apart papillary thyroid cancer patients with distant metastasis, based on CDR3 differences among clinicopathological groups. To measure repertoire diversity the researchers used the Shannon index, while the Morisita-Horn index served to gauge how similar the tumor and blood repertoires were. TCRdb handled the public reads itself, with Q25 trimming in fastp and clone calling in MiXCR, and kept productive beta chains. These V and J calls are TCRdb output, not the study's own analysis. This sample has over 10,000 clones in its table, and 12% of those were observed once. About 31% of the sample comes from the top ten.

The sequence was obtained from a female donor with papillary thyroid cancer or a benign thyroid nodule (not recorded which). Some clones in this sample may be carry-over from other donors' samples. The receptor chain draws on TRBV12-3 or TRBV12-4 and TRBJ1-2; D gene: possibly TRBD1, on 6 matching bases. Source material: blood. The nucleotides are TGTGCCAGCAGTTCGGGGGGGCCATGGGGCTACACCTTC. This encodes CASSSGGPWGYTF.